The 17 T cell receptor beta chains given below trace back to one sample, sequenced in a study of early T cells in non-severe SARS-CoV-2 infection. In TCRdb, the 5' RACE reads were re-called with MiXCR into one record per CDR3 protein. The repertoire holds 80,000 to 95,000 distinct CDR3 sequences, with roughly 15% as singletons. Material for sequencing was whole blood. These TCRs come from an adult who was a healthcare worker with PCR-confirmed SARS-CoV-2 infection or an uninfected control (not recorded which).

The table lists this clonotype with a few counts. This sequence joins TRBV27 and TRBJ2-7; D call uncertain. The CDR3 is 15 amino acids. Germline V CDR1 and CDR2: MNHEY, SMNVEV (reference sequence). Between the trimmed V and J ends, which lost 5 bases and 5 bases, there was a span of 19 bases. Written as DNA, the CDR3 is TGTGCCAGCAGTAAGTGGGTAGGAAGTCGTGACGAGCAGTACTTC. The encoded protein is CASSKWVGSRDEQYF.

In DNA form, the CDR3 reads TGCGCCAGCAGCGCCTCAGAGGCCTACGAGCAGTACTTC. This encodes CASSASEAYEQYF. The genes are TRBV5-1 and TRBJ2-7; no firm D call. The CDR3 contains 13 residues. V lost 4 bases to trimming and J lost 2 bases, with 10 bases between them. Germline assignment: CDR1 SGHRS and CDR2 YFSETQ.

The chain carries TRBV5-1 and TRBJ2-3; TRBD2 matches at 8 bases. The CDR3 has 18 residues. Germline V lookup: CDR1 SGHRS, CDR2 YFSETQ. Losses at the gene ends were 0 bases for V and 2 bases for J; bases not matched to a gene: 11. This CDR3 is CASSLAPCTSGSTDTQYF. CDR3 coding DNA: TGCGCCAGCAGCTTGGCTCCATGCACTAGCGGATCCACAGATACGCAGTATTTT.

The chain recombines TRBV11-2 with TRBJ1-1; tentative D call: TRBD1 (6 bases). CDR3 length: 14 residues. The germline V and J ends were trimmed by 5 bases and 0 bases, with 10 bases remaining between them. Germline CDR1 reads SGHAT; CDR2 reads FQNNGV. As DNA, the CDR3 is TGTGCCAGCAGCATGAACAGGGTGAACACTGAAGCTTTCTTT. Translated: CASSMNRVNTEAFF.

This clonotype was seen ten or more times. The CDR3 sequence: CASSPMGAGYTF. The DNA for the CDR3 is TGTGCCAGCAGCCCCATGGGGGCTGGCTACACCTTC. This chain joins TRBV12-3 or TRBV12-4 and TRBJ1-2; TRBD1 might be the D (6 bases). The CDR3 sequence is 12 residues long. V was cut by 6 bases and J by 7 bases, with 12 bases left in between.

This clonotype was counted at least ten times. The J gene is TRBJ2-3, the V gene TRBV11-2; TRBD2 agrees at 8 bases. Germline V gene sequence: CDR1 SGHAT, CDR2 FQNNGV. V trimming: 6 bases; J trimming: 0 bases; junction bases outside the gene matches: 2. CDR3 length equals 14 residues. Written as DNA, the CDR3 is TGTGCCAGCAGAGTAGCGGGGAGCACAGATACGCAGTATTTT. Protein: CASRVAGSTDTQYF.

This clonotype was detected ten times or more. J is TRBJ1-5 and V is TRBV12-3 or TRBV12-4, with D perhaps matching TRBD1 (5 bases). Trimming removed 8 bases from V and 2 bases from J, with 10 bases in between. The CDR3 contains 13 residues. CDR3 in amino acids: CASSRGGNQPQHF. The CDR3 DNA follows: TGTGCCAGCTCTCGAGGGGGCAATCAGCCCCAGCATTTT.

A few counts support this clonotype. The chain joins TRBV4-3 to TRBJ2-5; TRBD2 matches 8 bases. V was clipped by 0 bases and J by 1 base; unmatched bases: 4. Germline CDR1 is LGHNA and CDR2 is YSLEER. The CDR3 totals 16 residues. In DNA form, the CDR3 reads TGCGCCAGCAGCCAAGACGCGGGGGGCCCCCAAGAGACCCAGTACTTC. Its translation: CASSQDAGGPQETQYF.

This clonotype occurred many times. The chain joins TRBV21-1 to TRBJ1-4. TRBV21-1 is given as a pseudogene. This CDR3 spans 13 amino acids. The CDR3, as DNA: TGTGCCAGCCCCCATGGCCTGGGTGAAAAACTGTTTTTT. Encoded protein: CASPHGLGEKLFF.

This clonotype was observed many times. The chain has TRBV29-1 and TRBJ2-5; TRBD2 matches 8 bases. The CDR3 covers 14 residues. In germline, CDR1 is SQVTM, CDR2 ANQGSEA. The ends lost 7 bases at V and 4 bases at J; junction bases unmatched: 11. The CDR3 region is CSAGRAGRGETQYF. CDR3 bases: TGCAGCGCGGGCAGGGCCGGGAGGGGAGAGACCCAGTACTTC.

This clonotype showed up many times. The CDR3 bases are TGCAGCGTTGAAGATCCGACAGGGGGCGGCTTTAGGGAGCAGTACTTC. It specifies CSVEDPTGGGFREQYF. The chain recombines TRBV29-1 with TRBJ2-7; TRBD1 matches 10 bases. This CDR3 is built from 16 residues. Germline V CDR1 and CDR2: SQVTM, ANQGSEA. Unmatched junction bases numbered 12, after V lost 0 bases and J lost 7 bases.

This clonotype came up a few times. This sequence joins TRBV11-1 and TRBJ1-1; D remains unclear. Trimming shortened V by 1 base and J by 1 base, and 4 bases separated the two germline ends. Looked up from germline, CDR1 is SGHAT and CDR2 is FQDESV (reference sequence). The CDR3 consists of 13 residues. CDR3: CASSLGENTEAFF. DNA of the CDR3: TGTGCCAGCAGCTTAGGAGAGAACACTGAAGCTTTCTTT.

V gene TRBV3-1 combines with J gene TRBJ2-1; D is possibly TRBD2 (6 bases). V lost 4 bases, J lost 0 bases, and 10 bases lay in between. Germline assignment: CDR1 LGHDT and CDR2 YNNKEL (reference sequence). CDR3 length: 15 amino acids. The CDR3 DNA is TGTGCCAGCAGCCTTTACGGGGGCTCCTACAATGAGCAGTTCTTC. This translates into CASSLYGGSYNEQFF.

This clonotype was observed a handful of times. The CDR3 loop reads CSARTGGESSPLHF. The CDR3 DNA is TGCAGTGCCCGGACAGGGGGCGAGAGTTCACCCCTCCACTTT. This chain joins TRBV20-1 and TRBJ1-6; TRBD1 matches 11 bases. V was clipped by 6 bases and J by 9 bases; unmatched bases: 7. The CDR3 runs to 14 residues. CDR1 and CDR2 (germline): DFQATT, SNEGSKA (reference sequence).

This clonotype came up many times. The chain carries TRBV30 and TRBJ1-2; tentative D call: TRBD1 (5 bases). The V end lost 1 base, the J end lost 13 bases, and 22 bases lay between the germline ends. CDR3 size: 14 residues. In germline, CDR1 is GTSNPN, CDR2 SVGIG (reference sequence). CDR3 sequence (DNA): TGTGCCTGGAGTGCGGCACCGGGACGGCCAGTTGCCACCTTC. It yields the protein CAWSAAPGRPVATF.

This clonotype was detected a few times. V usage is TRBV6-5 and J usage is TRBJ1-2, with unresolved D. Germline CDR1 is MNHEY and CDR2 is SVGAGI. V lost 5 bases and J lost 4, with 11 bases in between. This CDR3 has 13 amino acids. The CDR3 here is CASSADETYGYTF. DNA for the CDR3: TGTGCCAGCAGTGCCGACGAAACCTATGGCTACACCTTC.

V gene TRBV14 combines with J gene TRBJ1-2; no definite D call. Looked up from germline, CDR1 is SGHDN and CDR2 is FVKESK. Trimming cost V 1 base and J 4 bases, with 10 bases left between them. The CDR3 covers 14 residues. This CDR3 reads CASSQVGGIYGYTF. The CDR3 DNA reads TGTGCCAGCAGCCAAGTGGGCGGAATCTATGGCTACACCTTC.